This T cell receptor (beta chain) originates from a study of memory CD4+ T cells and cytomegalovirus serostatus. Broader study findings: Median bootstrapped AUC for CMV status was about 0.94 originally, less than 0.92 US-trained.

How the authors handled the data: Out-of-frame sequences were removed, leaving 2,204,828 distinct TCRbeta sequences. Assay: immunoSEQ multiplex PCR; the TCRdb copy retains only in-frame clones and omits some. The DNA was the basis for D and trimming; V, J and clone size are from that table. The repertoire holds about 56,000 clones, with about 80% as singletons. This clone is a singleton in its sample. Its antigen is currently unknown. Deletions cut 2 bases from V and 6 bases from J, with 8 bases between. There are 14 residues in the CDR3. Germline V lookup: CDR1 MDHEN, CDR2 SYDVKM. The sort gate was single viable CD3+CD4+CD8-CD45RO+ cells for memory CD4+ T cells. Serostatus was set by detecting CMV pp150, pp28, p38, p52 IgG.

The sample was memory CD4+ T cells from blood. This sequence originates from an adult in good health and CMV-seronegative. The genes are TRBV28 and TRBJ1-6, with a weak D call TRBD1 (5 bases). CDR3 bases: TGTGCCAGCAGTTTAAGAGGGGTTAATTCACCCCTCCACTTT. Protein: CASSLRGVNSPLHF.